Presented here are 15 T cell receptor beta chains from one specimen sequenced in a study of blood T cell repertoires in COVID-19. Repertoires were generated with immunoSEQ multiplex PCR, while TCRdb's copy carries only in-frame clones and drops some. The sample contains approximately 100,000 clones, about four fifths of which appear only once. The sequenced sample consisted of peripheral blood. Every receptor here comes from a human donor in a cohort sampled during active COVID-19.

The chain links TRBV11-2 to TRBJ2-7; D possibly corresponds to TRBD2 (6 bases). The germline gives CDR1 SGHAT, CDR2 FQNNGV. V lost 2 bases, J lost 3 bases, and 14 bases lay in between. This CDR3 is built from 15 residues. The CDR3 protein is CASSLRKGGVYEQYF. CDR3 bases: TGTGCCAGCAGCTTACGAAAGGGAGGCGTCTACGAGCAGTACTTC.

CDR3 nucleotide sequence: TGTGCCAGCAGCGGAACCGGGAGTGGGTATGGCTACACCTTC. It is translated as CASSGTGSGYGYTF. The V and J genes are TRBV9 and TRBJ1-2, with D unresolved. Germline loops: CDR1 SGDLS, CDR2 YYNGEE. V was shortened by 3 bases and J by 5 bases, with 14 bases between the two germline ends. The CDR3 loop spans 14 amino acids.

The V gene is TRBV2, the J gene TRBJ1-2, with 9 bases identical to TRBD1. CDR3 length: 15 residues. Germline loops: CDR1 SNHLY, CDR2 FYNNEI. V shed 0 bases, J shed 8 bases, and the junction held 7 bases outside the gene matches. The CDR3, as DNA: TGTGCCAGCAGTGAAGCGTATGGGACAGGGATGGGCTACACCTTC. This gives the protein CASSEAYGTGMGYTF.

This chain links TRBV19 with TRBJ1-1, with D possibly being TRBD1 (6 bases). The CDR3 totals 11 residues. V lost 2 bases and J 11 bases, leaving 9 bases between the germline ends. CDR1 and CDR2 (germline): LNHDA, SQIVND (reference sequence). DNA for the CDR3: TGTGCCAGTAGTATAACAGGGAATGCTTTCTTT. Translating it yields CASSITGNAFF.

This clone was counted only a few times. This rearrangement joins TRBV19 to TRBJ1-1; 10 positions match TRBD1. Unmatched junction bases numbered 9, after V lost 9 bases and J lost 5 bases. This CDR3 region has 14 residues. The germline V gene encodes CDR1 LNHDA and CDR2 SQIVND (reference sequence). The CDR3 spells CASAGTGDWTEAFF. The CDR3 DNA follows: TGTGCCAGCGCTGGGACAGGGGATTGGACTGAAGCTTTCTTT.

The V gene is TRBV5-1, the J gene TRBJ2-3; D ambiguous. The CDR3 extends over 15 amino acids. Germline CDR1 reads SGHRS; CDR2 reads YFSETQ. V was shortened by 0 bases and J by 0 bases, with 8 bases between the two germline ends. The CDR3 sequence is CASSLASSSTDTQYF. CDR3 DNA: TGCGCCAGCAGCTTGGCGAGTAGCAGCACAGATACGCAGTATTTT. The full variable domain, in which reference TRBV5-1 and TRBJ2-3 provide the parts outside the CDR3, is KAGVTQTPRYLIKTRGQQVTLSCSPISGHRSVSWYQQTPGQGLQFLFEYFSETQRNKGNFPGRFSGRQFSNSRSEMNVSTLELGDSALYLCASSLASSSTDTQYFGPGTRLTVL.

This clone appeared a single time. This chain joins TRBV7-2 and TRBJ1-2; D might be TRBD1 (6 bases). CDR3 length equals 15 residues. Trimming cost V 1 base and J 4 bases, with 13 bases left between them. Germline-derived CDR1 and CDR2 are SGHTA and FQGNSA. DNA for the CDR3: TGTGCCAGCAGCTTAGGGCAGGGGAACGGCTATGGCTACACCTTC. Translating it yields CASSLGQGNGYGYTF. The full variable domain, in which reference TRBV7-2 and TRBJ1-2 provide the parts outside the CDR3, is GAGVSQSPSNKVTEKGKDVELRCDPISGHTALYWYRQSLGQGLEFLIYFQGNSAPDKSGLPSDRFSAERTGGSVSTLTIQRTQQEDSAVYLCASSLGQGNGYGYTFGSGTRLTVV.

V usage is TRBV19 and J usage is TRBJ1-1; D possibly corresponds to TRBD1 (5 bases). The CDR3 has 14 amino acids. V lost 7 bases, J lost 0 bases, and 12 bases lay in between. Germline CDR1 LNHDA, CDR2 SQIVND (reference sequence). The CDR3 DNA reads TGTGCCAGTACACCAGGGCACATGAACACTGAAGCTTTCTTT. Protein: CASTPGHMNTEAFF.

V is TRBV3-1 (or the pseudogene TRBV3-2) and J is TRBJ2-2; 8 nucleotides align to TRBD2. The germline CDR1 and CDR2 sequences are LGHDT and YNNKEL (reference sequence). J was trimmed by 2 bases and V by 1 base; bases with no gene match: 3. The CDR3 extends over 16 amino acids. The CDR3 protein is CASSQAGGGNTGELFF. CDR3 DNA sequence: TGTGCCAGCAGCCAAGCGGGGGGGGGTAACACCGGGGAGCTGTTTTTT.

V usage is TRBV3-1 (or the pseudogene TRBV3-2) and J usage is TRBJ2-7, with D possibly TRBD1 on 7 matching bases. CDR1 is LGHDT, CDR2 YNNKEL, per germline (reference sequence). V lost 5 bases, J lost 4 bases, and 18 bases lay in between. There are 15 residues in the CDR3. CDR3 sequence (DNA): TGTGCCAGCAGCAACGGGGGACAGAACCTTTACGAGCAGTACTTC. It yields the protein CASSNGGQNLYEQYF.

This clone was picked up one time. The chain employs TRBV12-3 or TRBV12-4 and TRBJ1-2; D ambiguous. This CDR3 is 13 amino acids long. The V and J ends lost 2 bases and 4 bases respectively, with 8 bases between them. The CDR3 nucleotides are TGTGCCAGCAGTTTAATGGGGAGCTATGGCTACACCTTC. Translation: CASSLMGSYGYTF.

The chain's CDR3 is CASSLTTLKQGGLTYNEQFF. The DNA for the CDR3 is TGCGCCAGCAGCTTAACAACACTAAAACAGGGGGGCCTCACCTACAATGAGCAGTTCTTC. The rearrangement joins TRBV5-1 to TRBJ2-1; 8 bases align to TRBD1. J lost 2 bases, V lost 2 bases, and 18 bases had no gene match. Germline CDR1 SGHRS, CDR2 YFSETQ. The CDR3 has 20 residues.

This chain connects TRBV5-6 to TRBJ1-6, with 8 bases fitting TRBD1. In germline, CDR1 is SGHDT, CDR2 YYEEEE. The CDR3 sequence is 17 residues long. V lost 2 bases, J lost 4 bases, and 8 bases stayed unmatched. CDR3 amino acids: CASSLGATGGYNSPLHF. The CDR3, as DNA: TGTGCCAGCAGCTTAGGCGCAACAGGGGGATATAATTCACCCCTCCACTTT.

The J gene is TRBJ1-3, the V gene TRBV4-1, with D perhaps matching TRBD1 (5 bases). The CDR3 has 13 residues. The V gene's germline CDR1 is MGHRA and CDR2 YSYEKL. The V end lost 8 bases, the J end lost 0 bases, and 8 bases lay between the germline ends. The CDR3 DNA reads TGCGCCAGCCGACAGAGCTCTGGAAACACCATATATTTT. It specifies CASRQSSGNTIYF.

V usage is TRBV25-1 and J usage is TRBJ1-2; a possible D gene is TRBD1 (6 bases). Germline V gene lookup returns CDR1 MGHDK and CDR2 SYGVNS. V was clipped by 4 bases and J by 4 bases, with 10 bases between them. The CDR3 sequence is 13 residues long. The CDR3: CASSGGQVYGYTF. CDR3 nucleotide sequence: TGTGCCAGCAGTGGGGGGCAGGTCTATGGCTACACCTTC.